This TCR beta chain was captured in a study of graft-versus-host responses after intestinal transplantation. Concerning this clone itself: The antigen is unknown.

Study observations and caveats: Investigators detected GvH clones in recipient marrow, with some emerging earlier in ileum or blood.

The CDR3 contains 15 residues. J was trimmed by 3 bases and V by 4 bases; bases with no gene match: 2. Per germline, CDR1 MNHNS and CDR2 SASEGT. TCRdb keeps only in-frame clones here, not all; method: immunoSEQ multiplex PCR. There are some 70,000 clones in the sample; around 87% occur only once, and approximately 8% lies in the top ten. This clonotype originated in a human donor who was the organ donor for an intestinal transplant. V gene TRBV6-1 combines with J gene TRBJ2-3, with 12 nucleotides matching TRBD2. The input for sequencing was unstimulated CD8+ T cells sorted from spleen or lymph node cells, taken before transplant. In nucleotides, the CDR3 is TGTGCCAGCAGTGGACTAGCGGGGGAGACAGATACGCAGTATTTT. It encodes CASSGLAGETDTQYF.